The entry below gives a single T cell receptor beta chain sequence along with its context. V dropped 2 bases and J dropped 12; count of bases not matched to a gene: 9. The CDR3 totals 14 residues. Germline V CDR1 and CDR2: MNHNY, SVGAGI (reference sequence). Sequenced by immunoSEQ multiplex PCR; TCRdb stores in-frame clones only, minus some. The sample yields just over 80,000 clones, 90% to 95% seen once. The source of the sample is a study of T cell changes during pregnancy in multiple sclerosis. Sample: peripheral blood, taken in the second trimester of pregnancy. The V call is TRBV6-6, the J call TRBJ1-5, with 8 bases matching TRBD1. This clonotype was sampled from a female donor with multiple sclerosis, enrolled in a pregnancy study. The chain's CDR3 is CASSYEFGQGDQHF. The CDR3 region has the DNA TGTGCCAGCAGTTACGAATTTGGACAGGGCGACCAGCATTTT.